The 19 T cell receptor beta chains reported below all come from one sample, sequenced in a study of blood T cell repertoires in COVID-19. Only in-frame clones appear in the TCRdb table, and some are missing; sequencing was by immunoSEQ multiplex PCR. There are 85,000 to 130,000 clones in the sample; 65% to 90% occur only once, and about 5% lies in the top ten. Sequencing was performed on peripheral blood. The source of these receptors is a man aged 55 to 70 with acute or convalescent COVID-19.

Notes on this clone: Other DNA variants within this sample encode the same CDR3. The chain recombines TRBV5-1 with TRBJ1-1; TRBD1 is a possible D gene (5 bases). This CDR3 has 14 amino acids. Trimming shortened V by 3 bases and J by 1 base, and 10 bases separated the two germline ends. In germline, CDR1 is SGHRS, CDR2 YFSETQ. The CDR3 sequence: CASSSQGGNTEAFF. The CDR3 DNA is TGCGCCAGCAGCTCCCAGGGTGGGAACACTGAAGCTTTCTTT.

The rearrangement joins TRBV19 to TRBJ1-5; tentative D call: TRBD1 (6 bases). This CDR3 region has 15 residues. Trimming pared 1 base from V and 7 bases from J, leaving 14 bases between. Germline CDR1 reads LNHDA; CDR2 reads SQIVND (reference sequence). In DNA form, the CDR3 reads TGTGCCAGTAGTATAGGTGACAGGTTCGGGCAGCCCCAGCATTTT. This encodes CASSIGDRFGQPQHF. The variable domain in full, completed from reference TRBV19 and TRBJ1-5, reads DGGITQSPKYLFRKEGQNVTLSCEQNLNHDAMYWYRQDPGQGLRLIYYSQIVNDFQKGDIAEGYSVSREKKESFPLTVTSAQKNPTAFYLCASSIGDRFGQPQHFGDGTRLSIL.

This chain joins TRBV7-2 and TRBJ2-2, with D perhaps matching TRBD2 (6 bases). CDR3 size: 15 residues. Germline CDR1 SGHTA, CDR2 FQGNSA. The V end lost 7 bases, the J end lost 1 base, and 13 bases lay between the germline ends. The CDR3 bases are TGTGCCAGCACCCCCGGGACTGTGAACACCGGGGAGCTGTTTTTT. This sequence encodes CASTPGTVNTGELFF.

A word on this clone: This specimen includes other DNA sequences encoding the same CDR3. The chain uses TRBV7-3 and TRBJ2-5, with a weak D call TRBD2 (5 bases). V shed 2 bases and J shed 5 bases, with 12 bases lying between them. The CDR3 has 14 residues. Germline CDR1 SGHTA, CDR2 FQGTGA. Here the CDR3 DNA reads TGTGCCAGCAGCTTAGCAGGAGGAGCGGAGACCCAGTACTTC. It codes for CASSLAGGAETQYF. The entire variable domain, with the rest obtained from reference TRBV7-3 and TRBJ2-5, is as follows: GAGVSQTPSNKVTEKGKYVELRCDPISGHTALYWYRQSLGQGPEFLIYFQGTGAADDSGLPNDRFFAVRPEGSVSTLKIQRTERGDSAVYLCASSLAGGAETQYFGPGTRLLVL.

In DNA, the CDR3 is TGTGCCAGCAGTTACGGCACCTCAGTGCTGCCCCAGCATTTT. Its protein is CASSYGTSVLPQHF. This chain connects TRBV6-2 or TRBV6-3 to TRBJ1-5; D gene ambiguous. The CDR3 length is 14 residues. The germline gives CDR1 MNHEY, CDR2 SVGEGT. V was shortened by 2 bases and J by 9 bases, with 14 bases between the two germline ends.

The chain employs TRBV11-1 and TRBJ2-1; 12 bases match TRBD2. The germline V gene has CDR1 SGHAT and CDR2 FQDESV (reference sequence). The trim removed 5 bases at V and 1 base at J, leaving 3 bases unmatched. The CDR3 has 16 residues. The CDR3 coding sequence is TGTGCCAGCAGCCAACTAGCGGGAGGATCCTACAATGAGCAGTTCTTC. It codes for CASSQLAGGSYNEQFF.

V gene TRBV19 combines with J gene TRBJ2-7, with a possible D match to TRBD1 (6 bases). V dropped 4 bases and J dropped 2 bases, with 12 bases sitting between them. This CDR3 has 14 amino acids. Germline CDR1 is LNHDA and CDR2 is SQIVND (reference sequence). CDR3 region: CASSKQGITYEQYF. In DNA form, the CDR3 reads TGTGCCAGTAGTAAGCAGGGGATCACCTACGAGCAGTACTTC.

As DNA, the CDR3 is TGTGCCAGCATTGAATTGGCGGACAGCGAAGCTTTCTTT. It translates to CASIELADSEAFF. The V and J genes are TRBV7-9 and TRBJ1-1; D perhaps matches TRBD1 (6 bases). This CDR3 spans 13 amino acids. V lost 7 bases to trimming and J lost 8 bases, with 17 bases between them. In germline, CDR1 is SEHNR, CDR2 FQNEAQ (reference sequence).

The CDR3 region is CASSFSPGDSGANVLTF. The CDR3, as DNA: TGTGCCAGCAGCTTCTCTCCGGGAGACTCTGGGGCCAACGTCCTGACTTTC. This chain links TRBV7-8 with TRBJ2-6; D may be TRBD2 (6 bases). Germline V gives CDR1 SGHVS, CDR2 FQNEAQ. The CDR3 extends over 17 amino acids. The germline V and J ends were trimmed by 3 bases and 0 bases, with 12 bases remaining between them.

As DNA, the CDR3 is TGTGCCAGCAGCACGACAGGGGACACGAATCAGCCCCAGCATTTT. Protein product: CASSTTGDTNQPQHF. The rearrangement uses TRBV5-6 and TRBJ1-5; 8 bases match TRBD1. The junction had 7 bases not matched to a gene; V was cut back by 4 bases and J by 4 bases. The CDR3 extends over 15 amino acids. CDR1 is SGHDT, CDR2 YYEEEE, per germline.

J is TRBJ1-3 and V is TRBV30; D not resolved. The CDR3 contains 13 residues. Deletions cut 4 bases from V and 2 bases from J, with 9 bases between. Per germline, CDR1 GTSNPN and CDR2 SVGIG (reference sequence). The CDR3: CAWNRGTGNTIYF. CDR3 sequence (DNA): TGTGCCTGGAATAGAGGGACTGGAAACACCATATATTTT.

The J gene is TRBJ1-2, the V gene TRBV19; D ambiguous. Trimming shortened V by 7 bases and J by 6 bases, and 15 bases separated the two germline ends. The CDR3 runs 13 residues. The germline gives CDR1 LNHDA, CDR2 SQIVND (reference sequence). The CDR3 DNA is TGTGCCAGTAAGGTGGGCAGTCTTGATGGCTACACCTTC. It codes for CASKVGSLDGYTF. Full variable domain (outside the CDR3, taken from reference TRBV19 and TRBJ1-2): DGGITQSPKYLFRKEGQNVTLSCEQNLNHDAMYWYRQDPGQGLRLIYYSQIVNDFQKGDIAEGYSVSREKKESFPLTVTSAQKNPTAFYLCASKVGSLDGYTFGSGTRLTVV.

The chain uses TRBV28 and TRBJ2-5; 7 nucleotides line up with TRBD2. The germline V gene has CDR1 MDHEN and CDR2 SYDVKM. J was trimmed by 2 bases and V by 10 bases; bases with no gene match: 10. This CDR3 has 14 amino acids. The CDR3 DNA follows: TGTGCCACAACGTCAAGCGGGATACAAGAGACCCAGTACTTC. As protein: CATTSSGIQETQYF. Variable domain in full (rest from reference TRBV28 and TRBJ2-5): DVKVTQSSRYLVKRTGEKVFLECVQDMDHENMFWYRQDPGLGLRLIYFSYDVKMKEKGDIPEGYSVSREKKERFSLILESASTNQTSMYLCATTSSGIQETQYFGPGTRLLVL.

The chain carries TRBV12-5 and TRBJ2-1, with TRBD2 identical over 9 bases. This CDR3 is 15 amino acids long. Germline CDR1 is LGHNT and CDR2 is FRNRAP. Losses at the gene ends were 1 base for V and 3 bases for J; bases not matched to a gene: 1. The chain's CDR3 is CASGLGLADYNEQFF. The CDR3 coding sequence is TGTGCTAGTGGTTTGGGACTAGCGGACTACAATGAGCAGTTCTTC.

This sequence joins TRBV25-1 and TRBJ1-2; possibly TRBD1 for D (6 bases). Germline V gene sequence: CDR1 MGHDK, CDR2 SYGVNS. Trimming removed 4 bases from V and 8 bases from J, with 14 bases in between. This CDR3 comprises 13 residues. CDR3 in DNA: TGTGCCAGCAGTGGCCCAGGGGTCTGGGGCTACACCTTC. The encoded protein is CASSGPGVWGYTF.

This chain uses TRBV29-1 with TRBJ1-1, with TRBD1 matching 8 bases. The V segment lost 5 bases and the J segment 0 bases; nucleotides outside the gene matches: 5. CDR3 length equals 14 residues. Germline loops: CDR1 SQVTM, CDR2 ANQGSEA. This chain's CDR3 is CSVTPGGVNTEAFF. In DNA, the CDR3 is TGCAGCGTTACCCCAGGGGGCGTGAACACTGAAGCTTTCTTT. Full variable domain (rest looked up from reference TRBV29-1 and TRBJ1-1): SAVISQKPSRDICQRGTSLTIQCQVDSQVTMMFWYRQQPGQSLTLIATANQGSEATYESGFVIDKFPISRPNLTFSTLTVSNMSPEDSSIYLCSVTPGGVNTEAFFGQGTRLTVV.

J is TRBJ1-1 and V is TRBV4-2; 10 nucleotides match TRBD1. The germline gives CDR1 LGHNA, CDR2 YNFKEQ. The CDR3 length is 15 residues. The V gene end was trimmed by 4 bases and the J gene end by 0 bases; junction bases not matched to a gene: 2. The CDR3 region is CASSRQGALNTEAFF. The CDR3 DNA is TGTGCCAGCAGCCGACAGGGGGCCCTGAACACTGAAGCTTTCTTT.

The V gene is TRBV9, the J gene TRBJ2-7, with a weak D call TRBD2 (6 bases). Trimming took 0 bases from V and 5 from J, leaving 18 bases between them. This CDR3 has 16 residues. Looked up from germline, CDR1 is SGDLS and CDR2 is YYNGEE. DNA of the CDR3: TGTGCCAGCAGCGTAGCTCTCGGGGGTGGAGAGAACGAGCAGTACTTC. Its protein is CASSVALGGGENEQYF.

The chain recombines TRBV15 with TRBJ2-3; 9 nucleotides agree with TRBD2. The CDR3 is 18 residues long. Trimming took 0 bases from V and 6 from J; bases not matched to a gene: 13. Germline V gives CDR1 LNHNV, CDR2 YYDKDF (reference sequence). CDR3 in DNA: TGTGCCACCAGCAGAGATCCACACGGGGCGGGAGGGACCGATACGCAGTATTTT. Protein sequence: CATSRDPHGAGGTDTQYF.